This TCR beta chain came from a study of cytomegalovirus exposure and HLA in healthy donors. Findings of the study overall: Overall, approximately 180 TCR beta chains were annotated as cytomegalovirus-associated.

Trimming pared 4 bases from V and 0 bases from J, leaving 13 bases between. Per the germline V gene, CDR1 is KGHSH and CDR2 is LQKENI. The CDR3 spans 16 residues. Turning to this clone: As yet, its antigen is unknown.

The protocol was immunoSEQ multiplex PCR, while the TCRdb copy is restricted to in-frame clones and leaves out a portion. Of tens of thousands of clones in the sample, 95% to 97% were seen once. The sample comprised PBMCs. This clonotype originated in a man younger than 35 in good health and CMV-seronegative. The J gene is TRBJ2-4, the V gene TRBV18; possibly TRBD1 for D (6 bases). The CDR3 is CASSLQTGLAKNIQYF. The CDR3 nucleotides are TGTGCCAGCTCACTCCAGACAGGACTAGCCAAAAACATTCAGTACTTC.